Presented here are 11 T cell receptor beta chains from one specimen sequenced in a study of CD4 and CD8 cells across lung adenocarcinoma regions. TCRdb analysed the PCR reads with MiXCR anew, one entry per CDR3 protein. This table has 9,000 to 13,000 distinct CDR3 sequences, 53% appearing once. Sequenced input: CD4+ T cells from the center of a lung tumor. The receptors originated from a male donor with lung adenocarcinoma. The CD4 and CD8 labels of this study may be unreliable.

Points on this clonotype: The junction departs from the called germline gene at one end, perhaps through a read error. This chain links TRBV10-3 with TRBJ2-5; D could derive from TRBD1 or TRBD2 (6 bases each). The CDR3 covers 15 residues. Germline loops: CDR1 ENHRY, CDR2 SYGVKD. For the CDR3, the DNA is TGTGCCGGGGGTGAGGGGGGCGGTGGCCAAGATACCCAGTACTTC. This codes for CAGGEGGGGQDTQYF.

This clonotype has just a few counts. The gene calls are TRBV6-5 and TRBJ2-1, with TRBD1 matching over 10 bases. The DNA end is a closer match to TRBJ2-7, so the J assignment may be wrong. The CDR3 is 15 amino acids. CDR1 and CDR2 from the germline V gene are MNHEY and SVGAGI. CDR3 residues: CASSSGGTGDHEQYF. Here the CDR3 DNA reads TGTGCCAGCAGTTCGGGGGGGACAGGGGACCACGAGCAGTACTTC.

In regard to this clonotype: The junction and the germline gene differ at one end; a read error may be behind it. The rearrangement links TRBV6-5 to TRBJ2-3; the match to TRBD2 covers 9 bases. The CDR3 runs 19 residues. CDR1 is MNHEY and CDR2 is SVGAGI in the germline V gene. CDR3 coding DNA: TGTGCCAGCAGTTCCACCGGACGAGCGGGGGGCCGTGACCCAGATACCCAGTATTTC. Its translation is CASSSTGRAGGRDPDTQYF.

The rearrangement links TRBV6-1 to TRBJ2-3; 8 bases are a match to TRBD2. Germline assignment: CDR1 MNHNS and CDR2 SASEGT. The CDR3 spans 16 residues. V trimming: 5 bases; J trimming: 0 bases; junction bases outside the gene matches: 7. CDR3 sequence reads: CASSRSSGPSTDTQYF. In DNA form, the CDR3 reads TGTGCCAGCAGTCGATCTAGCGGGCCTAGCACAGATACGCAGTATTTT.

This clonotype was seen many times. The chain combines TRBV6-1 with TRBJ1-1; no firm D call. The CDR3 is made up of 14 amino acids. V lost 8 bases and J 1 base, leaving 14 bases between the germline ends. The germline gives CDR1 MNHNS, CDR2 SASEGT. The CDR3, as DNA: TGTGCCAGCTTGGGCGGGCCGGGGAACACTGAAGCTTTCTTT. Its translation is CASLGGPGNTEAFF.

The V gene is TRBV10-3, the J gene TRBJ2-5; TRBD2 is a possible D gene (7 bases). CDR1 and CDR2 (germline): ENHRY, SYGVKD. Deletions cut 11 bases from V and 0 bases from J, with 19 bases between. This CDR3 has 15 residues. In nucleotides, the CDR3 is TGTGCCGCGGGGGACGGGGGCGGGGACCAAGAGACCCAGTACTTC. This gives the protein CAAGDGGGDQETQYF.

The chain combines TRBV6-1 with TRBJ1-4; TRBD1 agrees at 7 bases. Unmatched junction bases numbered 15, after V lost 7 bases and J lost 4 bases. Per the germline V gene, CDR1 is MNHNS and CDR2 is SASEGT. The CDR3 spans 17 residues. CDR3 region: CASTSEGASTSNEKLFF. In DNA form, the CDR3 reads TGTGCCAGCACCTCCGAGGGGGCATCGACAAGTAATGAAAAACTGTTTTTT.

The chain couples TRBV3-1 to TRBJ2-5, with 9 bases identical to TRBD1. Germline V gives CDR1 LGHDT, CDR2 YNNKEL (reference sequence). V lost 4 bases to trimming and J lost 3 bases; unmatched junction nucleotides: 9. CDR3 length: 16 amino acids. CDR3 coding DNA: TGTGCCAGCAGCCTCCGGGACAGGGATTACGAAGAGACCCAGTACTTC. As protein: CASSLRDRDYEETQYF.

In its sample, this clonotype was seen a few times. The V and J genes are TRBV6-8 and TRBJ2-2; D call uncertain. Germline values: CDR1 MNHGY, CDR2 SAAAGT. The CDR3 consists of 18 residues. V dropped 0 bases and J dropped 2 bases, with 16 bases sitting between them. The CDR3 sequence: CASSYSRWSYVNTGELFF. The CDR3, as DNA: TGTGCCAGCAGTTACTCGCGTTGGTCTTACGTAAACACCGGGGAGCTGTTTTTT.

The rearrangement links TRBV6-1 to TRBJ2-3, with 7 nucleotides matching TRBD2. Germline CDR1 is MNHNS and CDR2 is SASEGT. The CDR3 runs to 16 residues. Trimming at V came to 5 bases and at J to 5 bases, leaving 13 bases not matched to a gene. CDR3 in DNA: TGTGCCAGCAGTAGGACTGGCGGGAGTGTCCAAGATACGCAGTATTTT. Translation gives CASSRTGGSVQDTQYF.

This chain links TRBV27 with TRBJ2-4; tentative D call: TRBD2 (6 bases). Germline V gene data show CDR1 as MNHEY and CDR2 as SMNVEV (reference sequence). V lost 10 bases and J lost 12, with 22 bases in between. The CDR3 is made up of 13 amino acids. The CDR3 DNA sequence: TGTGCCACGGGGCCGGGAGCCAACGATACTCAGTACTTC. Protein: CATGPGANDTQYF.